The 14 T cell receptor beta chains listed next were all sequenced from one sample in a study of cytomegalovirus exposure and HLA in healthy donors. PCR involved 60 Vbeta and 13 Jbeta primers. The repertoire was sequenced with immunoSEQ multiplex PCR; TCRdb's copy has only in-frame clones and lacks some. The table lists more than 20,000 clones, around 82% of them singletons. Sequencing was performed on PBMCs. The receptors here all came from a man between 60 and 75 years old in good health and CMV-seronegative.

This chain links TRBV7-9 with TRBJ1-1, with unresolved D. Trimming removed 6 bases at V and 12 bases at J, with 17 bases between. This CDR3 has 12 amino acids. Germline loops: CDR1 SEHNR, CDR2 FQNEAQ (reference sequence). The CDR3 is CASSLEGGRTFF. The CDR3, as DNA: TGTGCCAGCAGTTTGGAGGGTGGCCGGACTTTCTTT.

CDR3 protein: CASSASRIAGTDTQYF. The CDR3 bases are TGTGCCAGCAGCGCCTCGCGGATAGCGGGCACAGATACGCAGTATTTT. J is TRBJ2-3 and V is TRBV7-2; maybe TRBD2 (6 bases). V was trimmed by 5 bases and J by 1 base, leaving 16 bases between them. Germline-derived CDR1 and CDR2 are SGHTA and FQGNSA. The CDR3 loop spans 16 amino acids. The whole variable domain, remainder taken from reference TRBV7-2 and TRBJ2-3, is GAGVSQSPSNKVTEKGKDVELRCDPISGHTALYWYRQSLGQGLEFLIYFQGNSAPDKSGLPSDRFSAERTGGSVSTLTIQRTQQEDSAVYLCASSASRIAGTDTQYFGPGTRLTVL.

The rearrangement links TRBV5-8 to TRBJ2-7; 13 bases fit TRBD2. Per germline, CDR1 SGHTS and CDR2 YDEGEE. The CDR3 is 16 residues long. V shed 0 bases, J shed 2 bases, and the junction held 2 bases outside the gene matches. The CDR3 DNA follows: TGTGCCAGCAGCTTGGGACTAGCGGGGGGCACCTACGAGCAGTACTTC. As protein: CASSLGLAGGTYEQYF.

The genes are TRBV4-3 and TRBJ2-1; 10 bases agree with TRBD1. Per germline, CDR1 LGHNA and CDR2 YSLEER. The V and J ends lost 2 bases and 6 bases, in that order; junction bases with no gene match: 10. The CDR3 has 17 residues. CDR3 in amino acids: CASSQRSFGTGVNEQFF. In DNA, the CDR3 is TGCGCCAGCAGCCAAAGGTCGTTCGGGACAGGGGTCAATGAGCAGTTCTTC.

This clone was counted a single time. J is TRBJ2-1 and V is TRBV11-1, with TRBD2 identical over 8 bases. The CDR3 spans 16 residues. CDR1 SGHAT and CDR2 FQDESV come from the germline V gene (reference sequence). V lost 8 bases and J lost 2; bases outside the gene matches: 11. The CDR3 is CASARREGGPYNEQFF. The CDR3 coding sequence is TGTGCCAGCGCCCGACGGGAGGGGGGCCCCTACAATGAGCAGTTCTTC.

The rearrangement joins TRBV7-6 to TRBJ2-7; 8 bases match TRBD2. Germline CDR1 SGHVS, CDR2 FNYEAQ. With 4 bases clipped from V and 2 bases from J, the junction kept 7 bases outside the gene matches. This CDR3 is 15 amino acids long. CDR3 bases: TGTGCCAGCAGCTCCCAAGCGGGGGTGACCTACGAGCAGTACTTC. This codes for CASSSQAGVTYEQYF.

The V gene is TRBV6-1, the J gene TRBJ2-7; D might be TRBD1 (6 bases). V lost 5 bases, J lost 2 bases, and 10 bases lay in between. CDR1 is MNHNS, CDR2 SASEGT, per germline. CDR3 length: 13 residues. Written as DNA, the CDR3 is TGTGCCAGCAGTTCAGGGGACGCCTACGAGCAGTACTTC. Protein: CASSSGDAYEQYF.

The chain uses TRBV7-9 and TRBJ1-2; D gene ambiguous. This CDR3 has 14 residues. The germline CDR1 and CDR2 sequences are SEHNR and FQNEAQ (reference sequence). The V end was cut by 5 bases, the J end by 2 bases, with 12 bases between. The CDR3: CASSPPSVNYGYTF. The CDR3 region has the DNA TGTGCCAGCAGCCCCCCCTCAGTGAACTATGGCTACACCTTC.

CDR3 sequence: CASSPTGTGGFRTF. The CDR3, as DNA: TGTGCCAGCAGCCCGACCGGGACAGGGGGTTTCAGGACCTTC. The rearrangement uses TRBV28 and TRBJ1-2, with 11 bases lining up with TRBD1. Germline V lookup: CDR1 MDHEN, CDR2 SYDVKM. Trimming cost V 6 bases and J 14 bases; bases outside gene matches: 14. The CDR3 length is 14 residues.

This clone has more than one count but fewer than ten. CDR3 protein: CASSLTGGGGGYTF. The CDR3, as DNA: TGTGCCAGCAGCTTAACAGGGGGGGGAGGTGGCTACACCTTC. V and J are TRBV7-3 and TRBJ1-2; tentatively, D is TRBD1 (6 bases). The CDR3 is 14 amino acids. Between the trimmed V and J ends, which lost 0 bases and 7 bases, there was a span of 12 bases. The germline CDR1 and CDR2 sequences are SGHTA and FQGTGA.

This chain uses TRBV19 with TRBJ2-5, with TRBD2 matching 14 bases. J lost 5 bases, V lost 3 bases, and 11 bases had no gene match. This CDR3 is 18 amino acids long. Germline lookup yields CDR1 LNHDA and CDR2 SQIVND (reference sequence). The CDR3 spells CASSIVPGTSGSRETQYF. In DNA, the CDR3 is TGTGCCAGTAGTATTGTCCCCGGGACTAGCGGGAGTCGCGAGACCCAGTACTTC.

The rearrangement links TRBV19 to TRBJ1-3; 7 bases are shared with TRBD1. This CDR3 is built from 15 residues. CDR1 LNHDA and CDR2 SQIVND come from the germline V gene (reference sequence). The ends lost 5 bases at V and 2 bases at J; junction bases unmatched: 6. The CDR3 region is CASSSRQGTGNTIYF. In nucleotides, the CDR3 is TGTGCCAGTAGTTCGCGACAGGGTACTGGAAACACCATATATTTT. The complete variable domain, with remaining parts taken from reference TRBV19 and TRBJ1-3, reads DGGITQSPKYLFRKEGQNVTLSCEQNLNHDAMYWYRQDPGQGLRLIYYSQIVNDFQKGDIAEGYSVSREKKESFPLTVTSAQKNPTAFYLCASSSRQGTGNTIYFGEGSWLTVV.

The J gene is TRBJ2-2, the V gene TRBV27, with 11 bases that match TRBD1. Losses at the gene ends were 6 bases for V and 4 bases for J; bases not matched to a gene: 4. The CDR3 spans 15 residues. From germline, CDR1 is MNHEY and CDR2 SMNVEV (reference sequence). The CDR3 DNA reads TGTGCCAGCAGGGGGACAGGGGGAAGCACCGGGGAGCTGTTTTTT. This gives the protein CASRGTGGSTGELFF.

The chain carries TRBV11-2 and TRBJ2-7, with TRBD1 matching 9 bases. The CDR3 loop spans 16 amino acids. V was clipped by 5 bases and J by 3 bases; unmatched bases: 11. Germline V gene sequence: CDR1 SGHAT, CDR2 FQNNGV. For the CDR3, the DNA is TGTGCCAGCAGCCCCCCAGGGGGACAGGGAGGCTACGAGCAGTACTTC. Translating gives CASSPPGGQGGYEQYF.